This T cell receptor beta chain was identified during a study of blood T cells in healthy people across ages. As to this clonotype: Its target is unknown.

V was pared by 3 bases and J by 5 bases, with 5 bases of the junction left unmatched. The germline V gene has CDR1 DFQATT and CDR2 SNEGSKA (reference sequence). CDR3 length: 13 amino acids. Study-wide findings and caveats: With unsorted PBMCs, a conclusive comparison of naive versus antigen-experienced cells was not possible.

Next came a second PCR, run for about 7 to 11 cycles, which used a sample-barcoded 5' primer along with a J-beta primer mix. Using its own MiXCR run on the 5' RACE reads, TCRdb lists one record per CDR3 protein. Here the sample spans fewer than 1.5 million distinct CDR3 sequences, about 43% being singletons. Material: blood. V gene TRBV20-1 combines with J gene TRBJ1-2; 8 bases fit TRBD1. This sequence originates from a woman between 18 and 29 years old in good health. In DNA form, the CDR3 reads TGCAGTGCTAGGACAGGGGATGGATATGGCTACACCTTC. It translates to CSARTGDGYGYTF.